Following are 25 T cell receptor beta chains from one sample sequenced in a study of shared clonotypes between healthy human individuals. The protocol was immunoSEQ multiplex PCR, while the TCRdb copy is restricted to in-frame clones and leaves out a portion. The table lists about 2.4 million clones, approximately 94% of them singletons. Input material: naive CD4+ T cells from PBMCs. Subset in this sample: CD45RA+ positively selected. Receptors were obtained from a young man in good health. Some clones in this sample may be carry-over from other donors' samples.

V is TRBV27 and J is TRBJ2-5, with 8 bases lining up with TRBD1. Germline assignment: CDR1 MNHEY and CDR2 SMNVEV (reference sequence). This CDR3 has 15 residues. V dropped 3 bases and J dropped 2; count of bases not matched to a gene: 5. CDR3 amino acids: CASSFPRQGQETQYF. The CDR3 nucleotides are TGTGCCAGCAGTTTCCCCCGACAGGGGCAAGAGACCCAGTACTTC.

The V call is TRBV7-2, the J call TRBJ2-3; tentatively, D is TRBD1 or TRBD2 (6 bases each). This CDR3 is 16 amino acids long. Between the trimmed V and J ends, which lost 5 bases and 0 bases, there was a span of 15 bases. CDR1 is SGHTA and CDR2 is FQGNSA in the germline V gene. In DNA, the CDR3 is TGTGCCAGCAGCCCGAGTAGGGGGGCTAGCACAGATACGCAGTATTTT. Amino acids: CASSPSRGASTDTQYF. Complete variable domain (other parts from reference TRBV7-2 and TRBJ2-3): GAGVSQSPSNKVTEKGKDVELRCDPISGHTALYWYRQSLGQGLEFLIYFQGNSAPDKSGLPSDRFSAERTGGSVSTLTIQRTQQEDSAVYLCASSPSRGASTDTQYFGPGTRLTVL.

The V gene is TRBV6-5, the J gene TRBJ2-3, with D maybe TRBD2 (6 bases). Trimming removed 9 bases from V and 0 bases from J, with 13 bases in between. The CDR3 covers 14 residues. CDR1 is MNHEY, CDR2 SVGAGI, per germline. As DNA, the CDR3 is TGTGCCAGTTCGGGCGGGATTAGCACAGATACGCAGTATTTT. This translates into CASSGGISTDTQYF.

The chain has TRBV5-1 and TRBJ2-1; D may be TRBD1 (6 bases). V was trimmed by 0 bases and J by 4 bases, leaving 14 bases between them. The CDR3 is 16 amino acids. Germline loops: CDR1 SGHRS, CDR2 YFSETQ. CDR3: CASSLGSGVSYNEQFF. Here the CDR3 DNA reads TGCGCCAGCAGCTTGGGGTCAGGGGTATCGTACAATGAGCAGTTCTTC.

The V and J genes are TRBV19 and TRBJ2-1; D tentatively reads TRBD1 or TRBD2 (5 bases each). V was pared by 7 bases and J by 4 bases, with 20 bases between. The CDR3 runs to 16 residues. CDR1 is LNHDA, CDR2 SQIVND, per germline (reference sequence). The CDR3 region is CASTSTGAVPYNEQFF. The CDR3, as DNA: TGTGCCAGTACCTCAACAGGAGCGGTACCATACAATGAGCAGTTCTTC.

The V call is TRBV19, the J call TRBJ1-1; D is unclear. Deletions cut 5 bases from V and 7 bases from J, with 20 bases between. Germline V lookup: CDR1 LNHDA, CDR2 SQIVND (reference sequence). This CDR3 is built from 15 residues. The CDR3 DNA sequence: TGTGCCAGTAGTCCCCCGGGCTTCAGAGAGATTGAAGCTTTCTTT. Amino acid sequence: CASSPPGFREIEAFF.

The CDR3 DNA reads TGCGCCAGCAGCTTGGGCTTAGGGATACCCTACGAGCAGTACTTC. This sequence encodes CASSLGLGIPYEQYF. The chain uses TRBV5-1 and TRBJ2-7, with no clear D. The CDR3 is made up of 15 amino acids. V lost 0 bases to trimming and J lost 2 bases, with 12 bases between them. Germline V gene sequence: CDR1 SGHRS, CDR2 YFSETQ.

CDR3 sequence (DNA): TGTGCCACCAGCAGAGATTACAAGGCAACTAATGAAAAACTGTTTTTT. Protein sequence: CATSRDYKATNEKLFF. This chain connects TRBV15 to TRBJ1-4; D remains ambiguous. CDR3 length: 16 amino acids. Germline loops: CDR1 LNHNV, CDR2 YYDKDF (reference sequence). Trimming removed 0 bases from V and 0 bases from J, with 8 bases in between.

The chain recombines TRBV5-1 with TRBJ2-1; D is unclear. The V end was cut by 8 bases, the J end by 0 bases, with 12 bases between. The germline V gene has CDR1 SGHRS and CDR2 YFSETQ. The CDR3 extends over 14 amino acids. The CDR3 DNA follows: TGCGCCAGTGTGACTGACGGCTCCTACAATGAGCAGTTCTTC. Its protein is CASVTDGSYNEQFF.

V usage is TRBV10-1 and J usage is TRBJ2-1; possibly TRBD2 for D (6 bases). Germline assignment: CDR1 WNHNN and CDR2 SYGVQD (reference sequence). The ends were cut back, 4 bases at V and 4 bases at J, with 17 bases in the middle. The CDR3 length is 16 residues. In DNA, the CDR3 is TGCGCCAGCAGTGCGATGGGACTTCTAATATACAATGAGCAGTTCTTC. Translation: CASSAMGLLIYNEQFF.

The J gene is TRBJ1-5, the V gene TRBV7-2; weak D call: TRBD1 (5 bases). Trimming pared 2 bases from V and 5 bases from J, leaving 19 bases between. This CDR3 comprises 17 residues. From germline, CDR1 is SGHTA and CDR2 FQGNSA. The CDR3 is CASSLWDPRIYYQPQHF. CDR3 nucleotide sequence: TGTGCCAGCAGCTTATGGGACCCGAGAATATATTATCAGCCCCAGCATTTT. The full variable domain, with the rest looked up from reference TRBV7-2 and TRBJ1-5, is GAGVSQSPSNKVTEKGKDVELRCDPISGHTALYWYRQSLGQGLEFLIYFQGNSAPDKSGLPSDRFSAERTGGSVSTLTIQRTQQEDSAVYLCASSLWDPRIYYQPQHFGDGTRLSIL.

The chain employs TRBV15 and TRBJ2-7; D is uncertain. This CDR3 spans 16 amino acids. Germline lookup yields CDR1 LNHNV and CDR2 YYDKDF (reference sequence). The V end was cut by 0 bases, the J end by 6 bases, with 18 bases between. CDR3 sequence: CATSRDLFGSSLEQYF. The CDR3 DNA reads as TGTGCCACCAGCAGAGATCTTTTTGGATCATCCCTCGAGCAGTACTTC.

The chain combines TRBV5-1 with TRBJ2-3, with D possibly being TRBD1 (6 bases). CDR1 SGHRS and CDR2 YFSETQ come from the germline V gene. The CDR3 runs to 15 residues. V shed 5 bases and J shed 2 bases, with 15 bases lying between them. CDR3 in amino acids: CASRERAGVTDTQYF. The CDR3 DNA reads TGCGCCAGCAGAGAGAGGGCAGGGGTCACAGATACGCAGTATTTT.

This chain joins TRBV5-4 and TRBJ1-5, with 9 bases matching TRBD1. This CDR3 contains 16 residues. Germline assignment: CDR1 SGHNT and CDR2 YYREEE (reference sequence). Germline trimming cut 4 bases from V and 4 bases from J; bases unmatched to any gene: 9. The CDR3 DNA follows: TGTGCCAGCAGCCTTAACTCCGGGACAGGGAATCAGCCCCAGCATTTT. This sequence encodes CASSLNSGTGNQPQHF.

The chain uses TRBV5-4 and TRBJ2-1; a possible D gene is TRBD1 (5 bases). V lost 3 bases and J lost 2, with 15 bases in between. Germline V gives CDR1 SGHNT, CDR2 YYREEE (reference sequence). This CDR3 contains 16 residues. CDR3 in amino acids: CASSWGGDTAYNEQFF. Here the CDR3 DNA reads TGTGCCAGCAGCTGGGGCGGAGATACCGCCTACAATGAGCAGTTCTTC.

This clone was seen once. The chain joins TRBV6-5 to TRBJ2-7, with TRBD2 matching 8 bases. CDR1 is MNHEY and CDR2 is SVGAGI in the germline V gene. The V segment lost 8 bases and the J segment 0 bases; nucleotides outside the gene matches: 9. This CDR3 is 15 amino acids long. In DNA, the CDR3 is TGTGCCAGCTCCCCCCCGGGAGGGAGCTCCTACGAGCAGTACTTC. Amino acid sequence: CASSPPGGSSYEQYF.

The V gene is TRBV11-3, the J gene TRBJ2-1; 7 nucleotides line up with TRBD2. J was trimmed by 3 bases and V by 4 bases; bases with no gene match: 12. CDR3 length: 17 residues. Germline V gives CDR1 SGHNT, CDR2 YENEEA. CDR3 amino acids: CASSYLPSGLRYNEQFF. CDR3 in DNA: TGTGCCAGCAGCTACCTCCCCTCGGGACTACGCTACAATGAGCAGTTCTTC.

The rearrangement joins TRBV7-3 to TRBJ2-1; 7 bases match TRBD2. Losses at the gene ends were 5 bases for V and 5 bases for J; bases not matched to a gene: 18. Germline V CDR1 and CDR2: SGHTA, FQGTGA. CDR3 size: 18 residues. The chain's CDR3 is CASSRIDTTGTNHNEQFF. Written as DNA, the CDR3 is TGTGCCAGCAGCCGAATCGACACAACCGGGACTAACCACAATGAGCAGTTCTTC.

This clone was seen once. The CDR3 is CASRRDNNYGYTF. CDR3 nucleotides: TGTGCCAGCAGGCGGGACAATAACTATGGCTACACCTTC. The chain joins TRBV11-2 to TRBJ1-2, with D tentatively TRBD1 (6 bases). V was shortened by 6 bases and J by 1 base, with 9 bases between the two germline ends. Germline values: CDR1 SGHAT, CDR2 FQNNGV. CDR3 size: 13 residues.

This clone was found once. J is TRBJ2-2 and V is TRBV5-1; perhaps TRBD2 as D (6 bases). CDR1 is SGHRS, CDR2 YFSETQ, per germline. V gave up 2 bases and J gave up 13 bases, with 15 bases separating them. The CDR3 is made up of 13 amino acids. The CDR3 loop is CASSFPTRGWLFF. The CDR3 DNA reads as TGCGCCAGCAGCTTCCCGACCCGGGGGTGGCTGTTTTTT.

For the CDR3, the DNA is TGTGCCAGCTCACTGTCTGGCGGTACCTACGAGCAGTACTTC. Translating it yields CASSLSGGTYEQYF. V is TRBV18 and J is TRBJ2-7; the D is unclear. Germline V gene sequence: CDR1 KGHSH, CDR2 LQKENI. The CDR3 is made up of 14 amino acids. Trimming shortened V by 4 bases and J by 2 bases, and 12 bases separated the two germline ends.

The V gene is TRBV9, the J gene TRBJ1-2, with D unresolved. Germline V CDR1 and CDR2: SGDLS, YYNGEE. Trimming took 0 bases from V and 2 from J, leaving 11 bases between them. The CDR3 is 15 residues long. Here the CDR3 DNA reads TGTGCCAGCAGCGTAGTGCTGGGGTTAAACTATGGCTACACCTTC. Its protein is CASSVVLGLNYGYTF. The full variable domain, with the rest looked up from reference TRBV9 and TRBJ1-2, is DSGVTQTPKHLITATGQRVTLRCSPRSGDLSVYWYQQSLDQGLQFLIQYYNGEERAKGNILERFSAQQFPDLHSELNLSSLELGDSALYFCASSVVLGLNYGYTFGSGTRLTVV.

V usage is TRBV2 and J usage is TRBJ2-7, with D possibly matching TRBD1 (6 bases). CDR3 length: 13 amino acids. V shed 6 bases and J shed 6 bases, with 15 bases lying between them. Germline values: CDR1 SNHLY, CDR2 FYNNEI. CDR3 sequence reads: CASSPRDTGEQYF. For the CDR3, the DNA is TGTGCCAGCAGCCCCCGGGACACGGGCGAGCAGTACTTC.

This chain links TRBV7-2 with TRBJ2-1; TRBD1 aligns across 7 bases. The germline V gene has CDR1 SGHTA and CDR2 FQGNSA. J was trimmed by 4 bases and V by 4 bases; bases with no gene match: 7. The CDR3 is made up of 15 amino acids. CDR3 amino acids: CASSSDRATYNEQFF. CDR3 DNA sequence: TGTGCCAGCAGCTCTGACAGGGCTACTTACAATGAGCAGTTCTTC.

As regards this clone: This sample also contains other DNA sequences that code for the same CDR3. The V gene is TRBV30, the J gene TRBJ2-1, with D unresolved. V lost 0 bases and J 5 bases, leaving 8 bases between the germline ends. Germline-derived CDR1 and CDR2 are GTSNPN and SVGIG (reference sequence). The CDR3 sequence is 13 residues long. The DNA of the CDR3 is TGTGCCTGGAGTGTACGGCGGCACAATGAGCAGTTCTTC. As protein: CAWSVRRHNEQFF.